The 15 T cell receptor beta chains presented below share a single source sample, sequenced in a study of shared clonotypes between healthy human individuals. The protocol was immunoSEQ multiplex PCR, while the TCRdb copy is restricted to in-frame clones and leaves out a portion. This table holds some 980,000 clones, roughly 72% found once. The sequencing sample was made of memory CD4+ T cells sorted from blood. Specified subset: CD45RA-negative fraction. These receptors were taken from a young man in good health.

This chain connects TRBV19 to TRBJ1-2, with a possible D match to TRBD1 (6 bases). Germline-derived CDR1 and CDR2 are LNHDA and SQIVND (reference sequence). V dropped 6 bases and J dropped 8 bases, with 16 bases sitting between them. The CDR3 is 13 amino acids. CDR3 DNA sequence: TGTGCCAGTAGCCCCGGGACACCTATGGGCTACACCTTC. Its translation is CASSPGTPMGYTF.

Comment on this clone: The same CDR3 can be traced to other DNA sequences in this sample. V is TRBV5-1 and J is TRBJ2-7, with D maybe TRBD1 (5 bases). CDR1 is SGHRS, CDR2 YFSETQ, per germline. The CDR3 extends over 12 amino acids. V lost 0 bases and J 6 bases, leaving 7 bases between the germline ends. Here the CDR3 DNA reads TGCGCCAGCAGCTTGGACAGGCGCGAGCAGTACTTC. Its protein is CASSLDRREQYF.

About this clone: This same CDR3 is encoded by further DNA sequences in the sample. The CDR3 loop is CASSPPGNTDTQYF. CDR3 bases: TGTGCCAGCTCACCACCCGGAAACACAGATACGCAGTATTTT. This chain links TRBV18 with TRBJ2-3; no clear D gene. Looked up from germline, CDR1 is KGHSH and CDR2 is LQKENI. The ends were cut back, 0 bases at V and 2 bases at J, with 6 bases in the middle. The CDR3 runs to 14 residues.

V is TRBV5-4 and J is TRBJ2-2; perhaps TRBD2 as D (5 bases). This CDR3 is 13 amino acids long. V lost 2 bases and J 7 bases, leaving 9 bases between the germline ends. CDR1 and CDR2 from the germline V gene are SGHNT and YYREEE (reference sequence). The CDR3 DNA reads TGTGCCAGCAGCTTTCGGGGTAACGGGGAGCTGTTTTTT. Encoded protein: CASSFRGNGELFF.

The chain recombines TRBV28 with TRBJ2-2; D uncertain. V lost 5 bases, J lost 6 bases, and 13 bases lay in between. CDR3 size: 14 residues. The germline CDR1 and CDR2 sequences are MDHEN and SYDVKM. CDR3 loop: CASSRLTVAGELFF. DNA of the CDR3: TGTGCCAGCAGTCGATTGACCGTTGCCGGGGAGCTGTTTTTT.

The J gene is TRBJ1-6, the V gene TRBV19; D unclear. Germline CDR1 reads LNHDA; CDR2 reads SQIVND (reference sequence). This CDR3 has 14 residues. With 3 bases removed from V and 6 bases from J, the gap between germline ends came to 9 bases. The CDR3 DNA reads TGTGCCAGTAGTATCGGGGAGATTAATTCACCCCTCCACTTT. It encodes CASSIGEINSPLHF.

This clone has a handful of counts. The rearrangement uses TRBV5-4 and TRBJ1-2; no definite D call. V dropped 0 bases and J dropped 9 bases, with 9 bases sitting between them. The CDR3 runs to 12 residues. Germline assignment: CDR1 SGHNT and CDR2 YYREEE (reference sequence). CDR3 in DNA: TGTGCCAGCAGCTTGGATGGGCTGAGCTACACCTTC. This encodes CASSLDGLSYTF.

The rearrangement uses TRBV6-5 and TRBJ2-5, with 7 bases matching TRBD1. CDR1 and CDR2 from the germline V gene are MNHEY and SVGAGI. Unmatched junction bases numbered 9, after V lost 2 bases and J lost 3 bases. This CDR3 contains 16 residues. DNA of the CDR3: TGTGCCAGCAGTTACGACAACAGGGGACGTAAAGAGACCCAGTACTTC. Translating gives CASSYDNRGRKETQYF.

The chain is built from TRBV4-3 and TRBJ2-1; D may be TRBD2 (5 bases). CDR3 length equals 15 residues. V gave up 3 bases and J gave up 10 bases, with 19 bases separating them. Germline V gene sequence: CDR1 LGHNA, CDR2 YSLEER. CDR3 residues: CASSQDSSFYREQFF. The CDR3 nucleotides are TGCGCCAGCAGCCAGGACTCCAGTTTCTACCGGGAGCAGTTCTTC.

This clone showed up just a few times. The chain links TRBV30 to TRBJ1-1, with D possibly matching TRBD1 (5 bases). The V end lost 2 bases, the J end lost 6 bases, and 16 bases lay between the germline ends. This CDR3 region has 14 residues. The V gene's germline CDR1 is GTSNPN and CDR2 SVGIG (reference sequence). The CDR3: CAWSRGPTSAEAFF. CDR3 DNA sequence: TGTGCCTGGAGTAGGGGACCAACTTCGGCTGAAGCTTTCTTT.

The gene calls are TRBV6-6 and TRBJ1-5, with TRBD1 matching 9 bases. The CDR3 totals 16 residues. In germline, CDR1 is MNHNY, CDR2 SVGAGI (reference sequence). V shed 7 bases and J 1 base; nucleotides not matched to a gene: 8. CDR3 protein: CASIGQGTSSNQPQHF. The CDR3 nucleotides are TGTGCCAGCATTGGACAGGGGACCTCAAGCAATCAGCCCCAGCATTTT.

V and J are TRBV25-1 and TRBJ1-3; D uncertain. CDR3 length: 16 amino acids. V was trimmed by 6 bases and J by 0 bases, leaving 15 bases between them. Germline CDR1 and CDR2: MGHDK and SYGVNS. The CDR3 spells CASSPEAGLSGNTIYF. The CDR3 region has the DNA TGTGCCAGCAGCCCCGAGGCAGGCCTCTCTGGAAACACCATATATTTT.

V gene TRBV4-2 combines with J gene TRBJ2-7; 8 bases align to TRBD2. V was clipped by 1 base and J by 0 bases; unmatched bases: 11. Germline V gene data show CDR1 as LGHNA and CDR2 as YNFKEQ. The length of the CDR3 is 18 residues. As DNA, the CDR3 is TGTGCCAGCAGCCAAGCAGCAGTAGCGGGGTCGAGCTCCTACGAGCAGTACTTC. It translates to CASSQAAVAGSSSYEQYF.

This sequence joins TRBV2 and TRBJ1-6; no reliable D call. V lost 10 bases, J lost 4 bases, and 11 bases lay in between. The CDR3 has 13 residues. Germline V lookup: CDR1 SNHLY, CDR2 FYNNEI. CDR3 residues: CAKKVEYNSPLHF. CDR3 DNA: TGTGCCAAAAAGGTGGAGTATAATTCACCCCTCCACTTT. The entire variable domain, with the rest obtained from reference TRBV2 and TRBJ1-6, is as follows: EPEVTQTPSHQVTQMGQEVILRCVPISNHLYFYWYRQILGQKVEFLVSFYNNEISEKSEIFDDQFSVERPDGSNFTLKIRSTKLEDSAMYFCAKKVEYNSPLHFGNGTRLTVT.

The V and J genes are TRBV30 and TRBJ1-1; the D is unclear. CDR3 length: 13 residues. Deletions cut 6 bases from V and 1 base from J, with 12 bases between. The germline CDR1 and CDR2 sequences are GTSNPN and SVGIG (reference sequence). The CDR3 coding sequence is TGTGCCTGCTTGGTGCAGTGGAACACTGAAGCTTTCTTT. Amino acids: CACLVQWNTEAFF.